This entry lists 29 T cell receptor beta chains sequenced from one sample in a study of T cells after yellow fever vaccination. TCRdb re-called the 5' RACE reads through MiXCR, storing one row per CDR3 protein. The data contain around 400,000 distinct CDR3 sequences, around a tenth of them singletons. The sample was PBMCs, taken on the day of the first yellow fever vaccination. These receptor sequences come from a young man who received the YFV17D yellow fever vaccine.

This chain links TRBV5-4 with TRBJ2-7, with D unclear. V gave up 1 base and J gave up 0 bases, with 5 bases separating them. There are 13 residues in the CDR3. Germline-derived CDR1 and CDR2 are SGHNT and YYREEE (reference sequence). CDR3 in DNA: TGTGCCAGCAGCTTGACGGTCTCCTACGAGCAGTACGTC. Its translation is CASSLTVSYEQYV.

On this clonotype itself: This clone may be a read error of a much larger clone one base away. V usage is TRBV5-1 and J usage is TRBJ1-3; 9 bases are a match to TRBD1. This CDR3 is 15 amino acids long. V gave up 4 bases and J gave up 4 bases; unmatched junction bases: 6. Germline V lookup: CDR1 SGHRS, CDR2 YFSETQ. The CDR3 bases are TGCGCCAGCAGCATCTGGACAGGGGAAGGAAACACCATATATTTT. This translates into CASSIWTGEGNTIYF.

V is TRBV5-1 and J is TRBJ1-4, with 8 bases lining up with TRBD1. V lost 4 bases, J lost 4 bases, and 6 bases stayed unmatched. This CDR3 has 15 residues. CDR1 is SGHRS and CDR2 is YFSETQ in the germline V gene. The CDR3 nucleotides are TGCGCCAGCAGCCCGAGCGGACAGGGTAATGAAAAACTGTTTTTT. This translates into CASSPSGQGNEKLFF.

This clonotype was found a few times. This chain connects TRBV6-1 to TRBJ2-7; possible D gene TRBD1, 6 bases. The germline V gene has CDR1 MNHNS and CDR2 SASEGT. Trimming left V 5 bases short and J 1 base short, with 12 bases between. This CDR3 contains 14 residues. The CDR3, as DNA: TGTGCCAGCAGTATGGACAGTAATTCCTACGAGCAGTACTTC. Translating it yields CASSMDSNSYEQYF.

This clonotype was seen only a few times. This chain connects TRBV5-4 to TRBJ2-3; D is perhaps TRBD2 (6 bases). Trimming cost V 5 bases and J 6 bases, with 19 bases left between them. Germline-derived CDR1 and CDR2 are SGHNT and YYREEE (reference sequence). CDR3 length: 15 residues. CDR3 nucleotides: TGTGCCAGCAGGACTCGGGAGAGGGGCGCCGATACGCAGTATTTT. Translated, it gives CASRTRERGADTQYF.

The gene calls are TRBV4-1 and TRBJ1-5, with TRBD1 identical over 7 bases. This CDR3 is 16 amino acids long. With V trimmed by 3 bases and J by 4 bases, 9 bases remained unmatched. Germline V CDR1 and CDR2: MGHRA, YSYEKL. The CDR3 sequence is CASSHLRGQRNQPQHF. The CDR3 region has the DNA TGCGCCAGCAGCCACCTTAGGGGACAGAGAAATCAGCCCCAGCATTTT.

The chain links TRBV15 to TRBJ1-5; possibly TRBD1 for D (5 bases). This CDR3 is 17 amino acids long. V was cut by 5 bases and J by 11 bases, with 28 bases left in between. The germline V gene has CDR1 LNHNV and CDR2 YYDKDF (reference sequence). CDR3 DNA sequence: TGTGCCACCAGCGGGACCTTACGGACGGCCCAGGAATCGGCCCAGCATTTT. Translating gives CATSGTLRTAQESAQHF.

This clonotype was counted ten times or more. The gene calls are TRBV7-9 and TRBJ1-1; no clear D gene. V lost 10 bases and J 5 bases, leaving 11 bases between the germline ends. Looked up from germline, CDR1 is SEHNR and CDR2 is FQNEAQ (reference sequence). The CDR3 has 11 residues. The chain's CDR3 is CATSAGTEAFF. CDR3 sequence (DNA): TGTGCCACCTCGGCCGGAACTGAAGCTTTCTTT.

The CDR3 nucleotides are TGCGCCAGCAGCTTACAAGGACAGGGGGACTATGGCTACACCTTC. Protein sequence: CASSLQGQGDYGYTF. The V gene is TRBV5-1, the J gene TRBJ1-2; 10 bases map to TRBD1. The V gene's germline CDR1 is SGHRS and CDR2 YFSETQ. J lost 3 bases, V lost 2 bases, and 4 bases had no gene match. CDR3 length: 15 residues.

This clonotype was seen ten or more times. CDR3 region: CASSLGAGGVTEAFF. The CDR3 nucleotides read TGTGCCAGCAGCTTAGGGGCTGGGGGAGTAACTGAAGCTTTCTTT. The chain has TRBV13 and TRBJ1-1, with a possible D match to TRBD1 (5 bases). This CDR3 contains 15 residues. Between the trimmed V and J ends, which lost 0 bases and 5 bases, there was a span of 13 bases. Germline V lookup: CDR1 PRHDT, CDR2 FYEKMQ (reference sequence).

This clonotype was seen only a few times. The CDR3 protein is CASSLRITNYGYTF. The CDR3 coding sequence is TGTGCCAGCAGCTTACGCATAACTAACTATGGCTACACCTTC. The rearrangement links TRBV7-2 to TRBJ1-2; D is ambiguous. Germline V gives CDR1 SGHTA, CDR2 FQGNSA. Trimming took 2 bases from V and 0 from J, leaving 7 bases between them. The CDR3 has 14 amino acids.

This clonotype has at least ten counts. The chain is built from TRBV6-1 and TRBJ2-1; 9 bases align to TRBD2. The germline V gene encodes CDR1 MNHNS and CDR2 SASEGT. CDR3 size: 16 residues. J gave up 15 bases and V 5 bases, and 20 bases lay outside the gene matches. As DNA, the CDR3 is TGTGCCAGCAGTCCCCGTTTGCATAGCGGGGGAATAGCACGGTTCTTC. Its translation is CASSPRLHSGGIARFF.

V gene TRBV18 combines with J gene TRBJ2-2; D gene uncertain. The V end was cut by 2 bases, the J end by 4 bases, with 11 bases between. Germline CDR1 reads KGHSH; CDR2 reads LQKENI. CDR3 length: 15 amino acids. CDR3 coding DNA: TGTGCCAGCTCACCATCGGGCGGTCGCACCGGGGAGCTGTTTTTT. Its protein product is CASSPSGGRTGELFF.

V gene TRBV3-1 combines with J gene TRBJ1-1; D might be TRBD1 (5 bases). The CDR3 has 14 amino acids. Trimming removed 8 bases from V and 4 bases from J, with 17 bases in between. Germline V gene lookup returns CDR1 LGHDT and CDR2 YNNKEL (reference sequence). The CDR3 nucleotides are TGTGCCAGCGGGCGGAGCAGGGTCGGCACTGAAGCTTTCTTT. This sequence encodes CASGRSRVGTEAFF. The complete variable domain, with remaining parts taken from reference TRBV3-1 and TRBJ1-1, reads DTAVSQTPKYLVTQMGNDKSIKCEQNLGHDTMYWYKQDSKKFLKIMFSYNNKELIINETVPNRFSPKSPDKAHLNLHINSLELGDSAVYFCASGRSRVGTEAFFGQGTRLTVV.

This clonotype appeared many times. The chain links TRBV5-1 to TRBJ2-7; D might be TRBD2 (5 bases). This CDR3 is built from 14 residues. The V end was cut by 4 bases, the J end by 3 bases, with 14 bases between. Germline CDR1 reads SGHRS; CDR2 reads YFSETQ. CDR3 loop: CASSARAGDYEQYV. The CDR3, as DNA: TGCGCCAGCAGCGCCAGAGCCGGGGACTACGAGCAGTACGTC.

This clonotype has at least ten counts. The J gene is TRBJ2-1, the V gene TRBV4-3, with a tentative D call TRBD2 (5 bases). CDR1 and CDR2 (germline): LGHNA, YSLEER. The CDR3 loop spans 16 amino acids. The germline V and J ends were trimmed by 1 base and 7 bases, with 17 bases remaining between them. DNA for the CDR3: TGCGCCAGCAGCCAAGTAGGCGCGGGTATTTCGAATGAGCAGTTCTTC. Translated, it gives CASSQVGAGISNEQFF.

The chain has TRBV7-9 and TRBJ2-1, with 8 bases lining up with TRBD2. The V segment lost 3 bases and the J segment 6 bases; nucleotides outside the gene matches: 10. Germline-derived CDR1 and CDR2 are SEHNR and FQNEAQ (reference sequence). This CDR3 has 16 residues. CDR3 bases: TGTGCCAGCAGCTTTGGGGCGGGACTAGGACCCAATGAGCAGTTCTTC. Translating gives CASSFGAGLGPNEQFF.

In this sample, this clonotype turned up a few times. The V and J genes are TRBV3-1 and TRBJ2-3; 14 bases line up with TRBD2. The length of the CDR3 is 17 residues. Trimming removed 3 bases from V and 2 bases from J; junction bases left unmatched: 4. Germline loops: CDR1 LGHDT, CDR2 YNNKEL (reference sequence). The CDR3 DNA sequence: TGTGCCAGCAGCCAGGCGGGACTAGCGGGGGCCACAGATACGCAGTATTTT. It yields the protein CASSQAGLAGATDTQYF.

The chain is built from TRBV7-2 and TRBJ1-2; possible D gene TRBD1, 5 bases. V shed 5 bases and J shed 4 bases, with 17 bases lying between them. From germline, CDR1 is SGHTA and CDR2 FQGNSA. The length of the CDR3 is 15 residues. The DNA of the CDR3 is TGTGCCAGCAGCACAATTGGACAACCCTCCTATGGCTACACCTTC. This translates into CASSTIGQPSYGYTF.

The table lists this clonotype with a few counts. The CDR3 coding sequence is TGCAGTGCTAGGGATCCCCAGGGGAGGTATGGCTACACCTTC. Its protein product is CSARDPQGRYGYTF. This chain links TRBV20-1 with TRBJ1-2; D is possibly TRBD1 (6 bases). Trimming pared 3 bases from V and 5 bases from J, leaving 16 bases between. The CDR3 consists of 14 residues. Germline V gene sequence: CDR1 DFQATT, CDR2 SNEGSKA (reference sequence).

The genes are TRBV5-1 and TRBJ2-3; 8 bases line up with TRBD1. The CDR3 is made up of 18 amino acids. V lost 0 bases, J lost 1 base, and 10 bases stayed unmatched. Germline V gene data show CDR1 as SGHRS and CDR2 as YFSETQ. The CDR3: CASSLGGTGIVGTDTQYF. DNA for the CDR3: TGCGCCAGCAGCTTGGGCGGGACAGGTATCGTGGGCACAGATACGCAGTATTTT.

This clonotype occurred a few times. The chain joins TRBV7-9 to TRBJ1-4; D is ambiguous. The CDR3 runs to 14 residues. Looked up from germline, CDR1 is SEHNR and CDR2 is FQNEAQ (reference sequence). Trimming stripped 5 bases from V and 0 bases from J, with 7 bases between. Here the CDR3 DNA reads TGTGCCAGCAGCCCAAAGGCAACTAATGAAAAACTGTTTTTT. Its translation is CASSPKATNEKLFF.

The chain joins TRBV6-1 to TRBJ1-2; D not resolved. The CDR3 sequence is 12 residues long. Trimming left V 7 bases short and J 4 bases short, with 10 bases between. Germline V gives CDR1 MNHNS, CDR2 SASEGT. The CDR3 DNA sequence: TGTGCCAGCATTTCCCGATCCTATGGCTACACCTTC. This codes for CASISRSYGYTF.

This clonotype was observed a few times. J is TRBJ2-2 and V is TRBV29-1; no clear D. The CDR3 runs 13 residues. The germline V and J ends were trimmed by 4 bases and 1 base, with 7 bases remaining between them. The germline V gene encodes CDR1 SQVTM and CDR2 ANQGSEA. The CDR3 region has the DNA TGCAGCGTTGCCGGATGGAACACCGGGGAGCTGTTTTTT. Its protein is CSVAGWNTGELFF.

The CDR3 coding sequence is TGCGCCAGCAGCGATTCCACAGCTACCTACGAGCAGTACTTC. Its protein product is CASSDSTATYEQYF. The genes are TRBV5-1 and TRBJ2-7; D is unclear. The CDR3 runs to 14 residues. The V and J ends lost 4 bases and 2 bases respectively, with 13 bases between them. CDR1 is SGHRS and CDR2 is YFSETQ in the germline V gene.

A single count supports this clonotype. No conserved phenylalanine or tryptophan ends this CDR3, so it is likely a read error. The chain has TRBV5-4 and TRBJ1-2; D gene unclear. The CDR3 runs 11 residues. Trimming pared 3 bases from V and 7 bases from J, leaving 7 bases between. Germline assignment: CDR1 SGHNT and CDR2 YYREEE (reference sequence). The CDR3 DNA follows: TGTGCCAGCAGCTCAGATGGTGGCTACACCTTA. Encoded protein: CASSSDGGYTL.

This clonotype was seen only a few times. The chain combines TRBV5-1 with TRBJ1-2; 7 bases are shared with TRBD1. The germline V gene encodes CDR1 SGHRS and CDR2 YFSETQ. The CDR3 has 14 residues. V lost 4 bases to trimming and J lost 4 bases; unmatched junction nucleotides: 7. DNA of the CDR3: TGCGCCAGCAGCCCCGAGACAGGGACCTATGGCTACACCTTC. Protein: CASSPETGTYGYTF.

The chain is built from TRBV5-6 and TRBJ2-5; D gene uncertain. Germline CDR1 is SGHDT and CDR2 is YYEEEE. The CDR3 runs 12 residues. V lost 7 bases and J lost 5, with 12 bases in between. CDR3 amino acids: CASGPRRETQYF. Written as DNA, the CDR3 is TGTGCCAGCGGCCCTAGACGGGAGACCCAGTACTTC.

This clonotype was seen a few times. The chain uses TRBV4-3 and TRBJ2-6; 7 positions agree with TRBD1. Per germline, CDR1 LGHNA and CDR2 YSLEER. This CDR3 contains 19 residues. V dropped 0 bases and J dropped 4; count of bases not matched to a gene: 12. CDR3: CASSQDSGTEYRGANVLTF. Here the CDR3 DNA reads TGCGCCAGCAGCCAAGATTCCGGGACAGAGTACCGCGGGGCCAACGTCCTGACTTTC.